The sample holds a few counts of the clone carrying this TCR beta chain. The sample originates from a study of T cell repertoires in cytomegalovirus infection. Overall study: Both a matching HLA type and CMV infection were indicated by public TCR beta signatures.

Trimming removed 3 bases from V and 3 bases from J, with 11 bases in between. The V gene's germline CDR1 is LGHNA and CDR2 YNFKEQ. The CDR3 sequence is 14 residues long. TCRdb itself ran the reads through MiXCR, one entry per CDR3 protein. The sample lists 200,000 or so distinct CDR3 sequences, 28% occurring once. Sequenced: PBMCs. The TCR originated in a human donor in good health (CMV status not recorded). Some clones in this sample may be carry-over from other donors' samples. The chain is built from TRBV4-2 and TRBJ1-2, with D maybe TRBD1 (5 bases). CDR3 residues: CASSHRTRDYGYTF. CDR3 nucleotide sequence: TGTGCCAGCAGCCATCGGACACGAGACTATGGCTACACCTTC.